A single sample gave rise to the 17 T cell receptor beta chains below, sequenced in a study of spatial heterogeneity in lung cancer. Their target antigens are unknown. MiXCR, applied by TCRdb to the 5' RACE reads, yields one record per CDR3 protein. The sample lists about 27,000 distinct CDR3 sequences, 7.1% occurring once. Study-wide results and caveats: The number of expanded tumor alpha and beta chains correlated with mutation number.

This sample's time point: sample taken at primary tumor resection. The sample here was lung tumor tissue, taken at surgery. Every receptor here comes from a male donor with early-stage non-small cell lung cancer.

This clonotype was seen ten or more times. This chain uses TRBV9 with TRBJ2-7; D is unclear. V was trimmed by 0 bases and J by 0 bases, leaving 10 bases between them. The CDR3 is 15 amino acids. Germline assignment: CDR1 SGDLS and CDR2 YYNGEE. CDR3 amino acids: CASSVAPESSYEQYF. The DNA for the CDR3 is TGTGCCAGCAGCGTAGCTCCAGAGAGCTCCTACGAGCAGTACTTC. Filled out from reference TRBV9 and TRBJ2-7, the complete variable domain reads DSGVTQTPKHLITATGQRVTLRCSPRSGDLSVYWYQQSLDQGLQFLIQYYNGEERAKGNILERFSAQQFPDLHSELNLSSLELGDSALYFCASSVAPESSYEQYFGPGTRLTVT.

This clonotype has ten or more counts. The V and J genes are TRBV7-2 and TRBJ2-3, with 11 bases that match TRBD2. Germline V gene lookup returns CDR1 SGHTA and CDR2 FQGNSA. The V segment lost 4 bases and the J segment 4 bases; nucleotides outside the gene matches: 7. The CDR3 sequence is 16 residues long. CDR3 coding DNA: TGTGCCAGCAGCTCCAGACTAGCGGGGTTACCAGATACGCAGTATTTT. Protein sequence: CASSSRLAGLPDTQYF.

This clonotype was found a few times. The chain has TRBV29-1 and TRBJ2-7; D is tentatively TRBD1 or TRBD2 (6 bases each). Trimming took 4 bases from V and 1 from J, leaving 14 bases between them. The CDR3 runs to 14 residues. CDR1 is SQVTM and CDR2 is ANQGSEA in the germline V gene. CDR3 coding DNA: TGCAGCGTTGGATCGGGGGCCCGATCCTACGAGCAGTACTTC. It is translated as CSVGSGARSYEQYF.

This clonotype was counted many times. This rearrangement joins TRBV20-1 to TRBJ2-1; TRBD1 matches at 9 bases. The CDR3 extends over 16 amino acids. V trimming: 2 bases; J trimming: 3 bases; junction bases outside the gene matches: 8. Looked up from germline, CDR1 is DFQATT and CDR2 is SNEGSKA (reference sequence). The CDR3 nucleotides are TGCAGTGCTAGATACCCCACAGGGGGCATCTACAATGAGCAGTTCTTC. The encoded protein is CSARYPTGGIYNEQFF.

This clonotype was observed many times. This chain uses TRBV28 with TRBJ1-1, with 7 bases identical to TRBD1. The CDR3 is 14 residues long. J was trimmed by 0 bases and V by 3 bases; bases with no gene match: 1. Germline lookup yields CDR1 MDHEN and CDR2 SYDVKM. The CDR3 protein is CASSLGQLNTEAFF. DNA for the CDR3: TGTGCCAGCAGTTTGGGACAGCTGAACACTGAAGCTTTCTTT. The full variable domain, rest sourced from reference TRBV28 and TRBJ1-1, is DVKVTQSSRYLVKRTGEKVFLECVQDMDHENMFWYRQDPGLGLRLIYFSYDVKMKEKGDIPEGYSVSREKKERFSLILESASTNQTSMYLCASSLGQLNTEAFFGQGTRLTVV.

With respect to this clonotype: The CDR3 does not end in the conserved phenylalanine or tryptophan, so this is likely a read error. This chain joins TRBV7-2 and TRBJ2-5; TRBD2 aligns across 11 bases. Germline lookup yields CDR1 SGHTA and CDR2 FQGNSA. CDR3 length equals 17 residues. Trimming took 1 base from V and 2 from J; bases not matched to a gene: 6. The CDR3 loop reads CASSLGGLAGGQETQYS. As DNA, the CDR3 is TGTGCCAGCAGCTTAGGCGGTCTAGCGGGGGGTCAAGAGACCCAGTACTCC.

This clonotype was seen at least ten times. V is TRBV7-7 and J is TRBJ1-1; unclear D gene. Germline V lookup: CDR1 SSHAT, CDR2 FNYEAQ (reference sequence). The CDR3 covers 13 residues. V dropped 5 bases and J dropped 4 bases, with 11 bases sitting between them. The CDR3 DNA is TGTGCCAGCAGCCCATCGGAGGGCACTGAAGCTTTCTTT. This translates into CASSPSEGTEAFF.

This clonotype was observed at least ten times. The rearrangement joins TRBV18 to TRBJ2-5; a weak D match, TRBD1 (6 bases). Deletions cut 3 bases from V and 5 bases from J, with 10 bases between. Germline CDR1 and CDR2: KGHSH and LQKENI. The CDR3 spans 13 residues. Here the CDR3 reads CASSPGGRETQYF. The CDR3 region has the DNA TGTGCCAGCTCACCTGGGGGCAGGGAGACCCAGTACTTC.

The rearrangement joins TRBV27 to TRBJ2-4; 15 nucleotides match TRBD2. Trimming cost V 2 bases and J 6 bases; bases outside gene matches: 8. The CDR3 is 18 amino acids. Germline loops: CDR1 MNHEY, CDR2 SMNVEV (reference sequence). CDR3 amino acids: CASSLEGTSGGKTNIQYF. CDR3 DNA sequence: TGTGCCAGCAGTTTAGAGGGGACTAGCGGGGGGAAAACAAACATTCAGTACTTC.

This clonotype was found many times. This chain joins TRBV20-1 and TRBJ2-7; 11 bases match TRBD2. The trim removed 0 bases at V and 0 bases at J, leaving 7 bases unmatched. CDR3 size: 17 residues. CDR1 is DFQATT, CDR2 SNEGSKA, per germline (reference sequence). The CDR3 loop is CSARDIASGGHSYEQYF. Written as DNA, the CDR3 is TGCAGTGCTAGAGATATCGCTAGCGGGGGGCACTCCTACGAGCAGTACTTC.

This clonotype was picked up many times. This rearrangement joins TRBV19 to TRBJ2-3, with 9 nucleotides matching TRBD2. CDR3 length: 17 residues. CDR1 and CDR2 from the germline V gene are LNHDA and SQIVND (reference sequence). The V gene end was trimmed by 5 bases and the J gene end by 5 bases; junction bases not matched to a gene: 14. The CDR3 nucleotides are TGTGCCAGTAGTGCCGACCTACTGGCGGGGGGGGGAGATACGCAGTATTTT. Translating gives CASSADLLAGGGDTQYF.

This clonotype was seen many times. V gene TRBV18 combines with J gene TRBJ2-3; unclear D gene. CDR1 is KGHSH and CDR2 is LQKENI in the germline V gene. The CDR3 totals 16 residues. V lost 3 bases and J lost 5, with 18 bases in between. The CDR3 region is CASSPVNDAQEDTQYF. Written as DNA, the CDR3 is TGTGCCAGCTCACCGGTCAACGATGCCCAGGAAGATACGCAGTATTTT.

This clonotype has more than one count but fewer than ten. The rearrangement links TRBV7-9 to TRBJ1-1, with D unresolved. Germline loops: CDR1 SEHNR, CDR2 FQNEAQ (reference sequence). This CDR3 comprises 11 residues. V lost 6 bases and J 4 bases, leaving 6 bases between the germline ends. CDR3 amino acids: CASRSGTEAFF. The CDR3 DNA follows: TGTGCCAGCAGATCCGGCACTGAAGCTTTCTTT.

This clonotype appeared many times. CDR3 DNA sequence: TGTGCCAGCAGTTTAATCGAGGGTCAGCCCCAGCATTTT. This codes for CASSLIEGQPQHF. V and J are TRBV12-3 or TRBV12-4 and TRBJ1-5; D unclear. The V end lost 2 bases, the J end lost 6 bases, and 8 bases lay between the germline ends. This CDR3 has 13 amino acids.

This clonotype has at least ten counts. The V and J genes are TRBV20-1 and TRBJ2-7, with 7 bases matching TRBD1. Germline V CDR1 and CDR2: DFQATT, SNEGSKA (reference sequence). CDR3 size: 11 residues. Germline trimming cut 6 bases from V and 5 bases from J; bases unmatched to any gene: 4. The CDR3 DNA reads TGCAGTGCCAAACAGGGGAACGAGCAGTACTTC. Translating gives CSAKQGNEQYF.

This clonotype was seen repeatedly, ten times or more. The chain is built from TRBV7-9 and TRBJ1-3, with D maybe TRBD1 (5 bases). CDR3 size: 16 residues. Germline V gene lookup returns CDR1 SEHNR and CDR2 FQNEAQ (reference sequence). V lost 5 bases, J lost 0 bases, and 14 bases lay in between. CDR3 amino acids: CASSGGTFSSGNTIYF. The CDR3 DNA reads TGTGCCAGCAGCGGGGGGACTTTCAGCTCTGGAAACACCATATATTTT.

This clonotype has at least ten counts. This chain joins TRBV20-1 and TRBJ2-3; 9 bases agree with TRBD1. The germline V gene has CDR1 DFQATT and CDR2 SNEGSKA (reference sequence). The CDR3 sequence is 16 residues long. Trimming cost V 1 base and J 8 bases; bases outside gene matches: 13. The CDR3 bases are TGCAGTGCTAGAGCCCCCGGACAGGGGACCGGCGGTACGCAGTATTTT. It yields the protein CSARAPGQGTGGTQYF.